Shown below are 28 T cell receptor beta chains from a single sample sequenced in a study of blood T cell repertoires in COVID-19. Clones were read by immunoSEQ multiplex PCR, and TCRdb kept only the in-frame ones, dropping some. The sample holds about 200,000 clones, around 81% seen once. The sample consisted of peripheral blood. These receptors were collected from a man aged 55 to 70 with COVID-19, enrolled during active disease.

This clone came up once. The chain carries TRBV7-9 and TRBJ1-1; TRBD1 is a possible D gene (5 bases). CDR3 length equals 15 residues. V lost 5 bases to trimming and J lost 0 bases, with 13 bases between them. Germline CDR1 reads SEHNR; CDR2 reads FQNEAQ (reference sequence). The CDR3: CASSPGTGLNTEAFF. The DNA of the CDR3 is TGTGCCAGCAGCCCCGGAACAGGATTGAACACTGAAGCTTTCTTT.

This chain connects TRBV14 to TRBJ2-7, with 9 positions matching TRBD1. The V and J ends lost 11 bases and 5 bases, in that order; junction bases with no gene match: 7. The germline CDR1 and CDR2 sequences are SGHDN and FVKESK. This CDR3 region has 12 residues. The DNA for the CDR3 is TGTGCCTCACAGCGACAGGGGGACGAGCAGTACTTC. Protein: CASQRQGDEQYF.

This rearrangement joins TRBV3-1 (or the pseudogene TRBV3-2) to TRBJ1-1, with a tentative D call TRBD1 (5 bases). The germline CDR1 and CDR2 sequences are LGHDT and YNNKEL (reference sequence). The CDR3 sequence is 13 residues long. Trimming removed 7 bases from V and 5 bases from J, with 14 bases in between. CDR3 sequence: CASTPGEGTEAFF. The CDR3, as DNA: TGTGCCAGCACCCCGGGGGAAGGGACTGAAGCTTTCTTT.

The rearrangement joins TRBV30 to TRBJ2-3; TRBD1 matches 8 bases. Germline trimming cut 0 bases from V and 4 bases from J; bases unmatched to any gene: 3. The germline V gene encodes CDR1 GTSNPN and CDR2 SVGIG (reference sequence). CDR3 length equals 14 residues. Here the CDR3 DNA reads TGTGCCTGGAGTGTTCGGACAGGGTCAGATACGCAGTATTTT. Its translation: CAWSVRTGSDTQYF. Complete variable domain (other parts from reference TRBV30 and TRBJ2-3): SQTIHQWPATLVQPVGSPLSLECTVEGTSNPNLYWYRQAAGRGLQLLFYSVGIGQISSEVPQNLSASRPQDRQFILSSKKLLLSDSGFYLCAWSVRTGSDTQYFGPGTRLTVL.

This clone has more than one count but fewer than ten. The chain carries TRBV5-1 and TRBJ2-7, with 10 bases aligning to TRBD2. Germline lookup yields CDR1 SGHRS and CDR2 YFSETQ. The CDR3 totals 16 residues. The ends lost 0 bases at V and 1 base at J; junction bases unmatched: 4. Here the CDR3 DNA reads TGCGCCAGCAGCTTGGGAGGACTAGCGGCGTCCTACGAGCAGTACTTC. It specifies CASSLGGLAASYEQYF. The whole variable domain, remainder taken from reference TRBV5-1 and TRBJ2-7, is KAGVTQTPRYLIKTRGQQVTLSCSPISGHRSVSWYQQTPGQGLQFLFEYFSETQRNKGNFPGRFSGRQFSNSRSEMNVSTLELGDSALYLCASSLGGLAASYEQYFGPGTRLTVT.

This clone was detected a few times. The chain is built from TRBV5-4 and TRBJ1-6, with 8 nucleotides matching TRBD1. The CDR3 has 17 residues. CDR1 SGHNT and CDR2 YYREEE come from the germline V gene (reference sequence). J gave up 7 bases and V 3 bases, and 12 bases lay outside the gene matches. CDR3 DNA: TGTGCCAGCAGCTCATCAAAACGGACAGGGCCGAATTCACCCCTCCACTTT. It yields the protein CASSSSKRTGPNSPLHF. The variable domain in full, completed from reference TRBV5-4 and TRBJ1-6, reads ETGVTQSPTHLIKTRGQQVTLRCSSQSGHNTVSWYQQALGQGPQFIFQYYREEENGRGNFPPRFSGLQFPNYSSELNVNALELDDSALYLCASSSSKRTGPNSPLHFGNGTRLTVT.

The chain recombines TRBV19 with TRBJ2-2, with TRBD1 as a possible D gene (6 bases). The CDR3 covers 16 residues. Per the germline V gene, CDR1 is LNHDA and CDR2 is SQIVND (reference sequence). V shed 1 base and J shed 3 bases, with 12 bases lying between them. The CDR3 DNA reads TGTGCCAGTAGTATAGGAAGGACAGTTGACACCGGGGAGCTGTTTTTT. This encodes CASSIGRTVDTGELFF.

This rearrangement joins TRBV6-1 to TRBJ1-5, with TRBD1 identical over 10 bases. The CDR3 is 19 residues long. CDR1 is MNHNS, CDR2 SASEGT, per germline. The junction had 18 bases not matched to a gene; V was cut back by 4 bases and J by 6 bases. The CDR3 here is CASSGLGQGTGGGFQPQHF. CDR3 DNA sequence: TGTGCCAGCAGTGGACTGGGACAGGGGACCGGCGGCGGGTTTCAGCCCCAGCATTTT.

The rearrangement uses TRBV7-2 and TRBJ1-1; D gene unclear. Germline V gene lookup returns CDR1 SGHTA and CDR2 FQGNSA. The CDR3 has 16 residues. Trimming left V 1 base short and J 1 base short, with 13 bases between. CDR3 amino acids: CASSLEAGYSNTEAFF. The CDR3 nucleotides read TGTGCCAGCAGCTTAGAGGCCGGGTATTCGAACACTGAAGCTTTCTTT.

The chain combines TRBV6-5 with TRBJ1-5; D might be TRBD1 (5 bases). CDR1 and CDR2 from the germline V gene are MNHEY and SVGAGI. The CDR3 has 14 amino acids. V was pared by 7 bases and J by 5 bases, with 15 bases between. CDR3 in amino acids: CASMGGAGDQPQHF. The DNA for the CDR3 is TGTGCCAGCATGGGAGGGGCGGGAGATCAGCCCCAGCATTTT.

CDR3 bases: TGTGCCAGCTCACCACCCGCCAGTGGGGCCAATCAGCCCCAGCATTTT. It specifies CASSPPASGANQPQHF. This chain uses TRBV18 with TRBJ1-5; tentative D call: TRBD1 (5 bases). From germline, CDR1 is KGHSH and CDR2 LQKENI. The V end was cut by 0 bases, the J end by 3 bases, with 12 bases between. There are 16 residues in the CDR3.

This clone was observed a handful of times. The chain carries TRBV28 and TRBJ2-7; 9 nucleotides line up with TRBD1. Germline loops: CDR1 MDHEN, CDR2 SYDVKM. The CDR3 spans 14 residues. The trim removed 6 bases at V and 4 bases at J, leaving 7 bases unmatched. The CDR3 sequence: CASSLRDRVYEQYF. CDR3 nucleotides: TGTGCCAGCAGCCTCCGGGACAGGGTTTACGAGCAGTACTTC.

The genes are TRBV5-1 and TRBJ1-1, with TRBD1 as a possible D gene (5 bases). The CDR3 is made up of 16 amino acids. Per germline, CDR1 SGHRS and CDR2 YFSETQ. The ends were cut back, 0 bases at V and 4 bases at J, with 16 bases in the middle. CDR3: CASSLGGGVGGTEAFF. DNA for the CDR3: TGCGCCAGCAGCTTGGGCGGGGGGGTTGGCGGCACTGAAGCTTTCTTT.

V and J are TRBV15 and TRBJ1-4; 9 bases align to TRBD1. The V segment lost 2 bases and the J segment 3 bases; nucleotides outside the gene matches: 13. CDR3 length equals 19 residues. CDR1 is LNHNV, CDR2 YYDKDF, per germline (reference sequence). The CDR3 loop reads CATSRSNMGQGRANEKLFF. DNA for the CDR3: TGTGCCACCAGCAGATCGAACATGGGACAGGGTAGGGCTAATGAAAAACTGTTTTTT.

This chain links TRBV5-1 with TRBJ1-1; weak D call: TRBD1 (5 bases). CDR3 length: 13 amino acids. V lost 4 bases, J lost 3 bases, and 10 bases lay in between. Germline V gene sequence: CDR1 SGHRS, CDR2 YFSETQ. CDR3 amino acids: CASSGGVDTEAFF. Here the CDR3 DNA reads TGCGCCAGCAGCGGGGGGGTCGACACTGAAGCTTTCTTT.

The rearrangement links TRBV18 to TRBJ1-2; possibly TRBD1 for D (5 bases). V lost 0 bases to trimming and J lost 4 bases, with 12 bases between them. CDR3 length equals 15 residues. The germline gives CDR1 KGHSH, CDR2 LQKENI. The CDR3 sequence is CASSPPKGQGYGYTF. The CDR3 bases are TGTGCCAGCTCACCACCGAAGGGGCAGGGCTATGGCTACACCTTC.

This clone occurred once. The chain carries TRBV18 and TRBJ2-5; 7 bases map to TRBD1. V dropped 1 base and J dropped 1; count of bases not matched to a gene: 0. Per the germline V gene, CDR1 is KGHSH and CDR2 is LQKENI. CDR3 size: 14 residues. The CDR3 DNA reads TGTGCCAGCTCACCACGGGACAGCCAAGAGACCCAGTACTTC. Its translation: CASSPRDSQETQYF. The whole variable domain, filled in from reference TRBV18 and TRBJ2-5, reads NAGVMQNPRHLVRRRGQEARLRCSPMKGHSHVYWYRQLPEEGLKFMVYLQKENIIDESGMPKERFSAEFPKEGPSILRIQQVVRGDSAAYFCASSPRDSQETQYFGPGTRLLVL.

This clone was picked up a small number of times. The chain combines TRBV2 with TRBJ1-5; D gene uncertain. Germline loops: CDR1 SNHLY, CDR2 FYNNEI. This CDR3 comprises 13 residues. Trimming took 3 bases from V and 7 from J, leaving 10 bases between them. CDR3 loop: CASSEDPGQPQHF. The CDR3 DNA follows: TGTGCCAGCAGTGAGGATCCCGGGCAGCCCCAGCATTTT. Combining the CDR3 with reference TRBV2 and TRBJ1-5 gives the whole variable domain EPEVTQTPSHQVTQMGQEVILRCVPISNHLYFYWYRQILGQKVEFLVSFYNNEISEKSEIFDDQFSVERPDGSNFTLKIRSTKLEDSAMYFCASSEDPGQPQHFGDGTRLSIL.

The table lists this clone with a count of one. CDR3 DNA: TGTGCCAGCATCATGACAGGGGGGGGCACTGAAGCTTTCTTT. It translates to CASIMTGGGTEAFF. V is TRBV7-2 and J is TRBJ1-1; 9 nucleotides agree with TRBD1. V trimming: 7 bases; J trimming: 4 bases; junction bases outside the gene matches: 7. CDR3 length equals 14 residues. Germline V lookup: CDR1 SGHTA, CDR2 FQGNSA.

This chain uses TRBV27 with TRBJ1-4; D uncertain. Trimming left V 3 bases short and J 7 bases short, with 12 bases between. The CDR3 is made up of 14 amino acids. Germline V gene data show CDR1 as MNHEY and CDR2 as SMNVEV (reference sequence). CDR3 nucleotides: TGTGCCAGCAGTTTCAAGGGCCGGGGTGAAAAACTGTTTTTT. This encodes CASSFKGRGEKLFF.

The chain joins TRBV7-3 to TRBJ1-2, with D perhaps TRBD1 (5 bases). V was clipped by 1 base and J by 5 bases, with 11 bases between them. Germline CDR1 is SGHTA and CDR2 is FQGTGA. There are 14 residues in the CDR3. The DNA of the CDR3 is TGTGCCAGCAGCTTAAATGGGGGAGGGTATGGCTACACCTTC. It translates to CASSLNGGGYGYTF.

The V call is TRBV3-1 (or the pseudogene TRBV3-2), the J call TRBJ2-1, with TRBD2 identical over 11 bases. CDR1 LGHDT and CDR2 YNNKEL come from the germline V gene (reference sequence). CDR3 size: 16 residues. V was pared by 0 bases and J by 6 bases, with 4 bases of the junction left unmatched. Written as DNA, the CDR3 is TGTGCCAGCAGCCAAGAAGAACTAGCGGGAGTCAATGAGCAGTTCTTC. Its protein product is CASSQEELAGVNEQFF.

The V and J genes are TRBV2 and TRBJ1-4; D remains unclear. V lost 7 bases, J lost 0 bases, and 12 bases lay in between. The CDR3 sequence is 15 residues long. Germline assignment: CDR1 SNHLY and CDR2 FYNNEI. The CDR3 is CASTKDAATNEKLFF. Here the CDR3 DNA reads TGTGCCAGCACTAAAGATGCTGCAACTAATGAAAAACTGTTTTTT.

The rearrangement joins TRBV5-5 to TRBJ1-5, with TRBD1 matching over 8 bases. The V segment lost 2 bases and the J segment 2 bases; nucleotides outside the gene matches: 6. Germline-derived CDR1 and CDR2 are SGHKS and YYEKEE (reference sequence). The CDR3 totals 16 residues. CDR3 coding DNA: TGTGCCAGCAGCTTCTGGACAGGGATGGGCAATCAGCCCCAGCATTTT. Protein sequence: CASSFWTGMGNQPQHF.

The V gene is TRBV28, the J gene TRBJ2-1, with D perhaps TRBD1 (6 bases). V was cut by 10 bases and J by 8 bases, with 15 bases left in between. Germline loops: CDR1 MDHEN, CDR2 SYDVKM. The CDR3 has 12 residues. The CDR3 spells CATLGARDEQFF. CDR3 nucleotides: TGTGCCACCTTGGGGGCGCGGGATGAGCAGTTCTTC.

The gene calls are TRBV5-1 and TRBJ2-7; 8 nucleotides line up with TRBD2. Germline values: CDR1 SGHRS, CDR2 YFSETQ. V dropped 3 bases and J dropped 5; count of bases not matched to a gene: 13. The CDR3 has 16 amino acids. Here the CDR3 DNA reads TGCGCCAGCAGCTGGGGGTCCGGGACTAGAGCCCACGAGCAGTACTTC. Encoded protein: CASSWGSGTRAHEQYF.

V gene TRBV27 combines with J gene TRBJ1-5; no clear D gene. Trimming removed 4 bases at V and 2 bases at J, with 15 bases between. Germline CDR1 MNHEY, CDR2 SMNVEV (reference sequence). This CDR3 has 16 amino acids. The CDR3 loop is CASSSLALGGNQPQHF. In DNA, the CDR3 is TGTGCCAGCAGTTCCCTCGCCCTCGGGGGCAATCAGCCCCAGCATTTT.

This chain connects TRBV6-4 to TRBJ2-2, with TRBD2 as a possible D gene (6 bases). The CDR3 has 14 amino acids. Germline V CDR1 and CDR2: MRHNA, SNTAGT. Trimming shortened V by 6 bases and J by 0 bases, and 8 bases separated the two germline ends. The CDR3 is CASSASANTGELFF. The CDR3 DNA reads TGTGCCAGCAGCGCTAGCGCGAACACCGGGGAGCTGTTTTTT.